One sample yielded the 21 T cell receptor beta chains listed below, sequenced in a study of T cell clusters in autoimmune cytopenias. Multiplex touch-down PCR amplified TRB using TRB-A and TRB-B pools in one tube. One entry per CDR3 protein, without DNA, is what TCRdb gives after re-calling the multiplex PCR reads. The sample features about 2,000 distinct CDR3 sequences, with 30% to 40% in its top ten. TRB amplification used approximately 250 ng of peripheral blood genomic DNA. Sequenced: peripheral blood. The receptor source for this set is a human donor with an autoimmune cytopenia, with autoimmune hepatitis or in good health (not recorded which).

In terms of frequency, this clonotype is medium-sized. V is TRBV19 and J is TRBJ1-5; TCRdb lists TRBD1, though no DNA is available to test this call. Germline V gene sequence: CDR1 LNHDA, CDR2 SQIVND (reference sequence). This CDR3 has 12 amino acids. The CDR3: CASDSRDQPQHF.

The V and J genes are TRBV18 and TRBJ2-7; TCRdb lists TRBD2, though no DNA is available to test this call. The CDR3 length is 15 residues. The germline gives CDR1 KGHSH, CDR2 LQKENI. CDR3 sequence: CASSPRGRVPYEQYF. The whole variable domain, filled in from reference TRBV18 and TRBJ2-7, reads NAGVMQNPRHLVRRRGQEARLRCSPMKGHSHVYWYRQLPEEGLKFMVYLQKENIIDESGMPKERFSAEFPKEGPSILRIQQVVRGDSAAYFCASSPRGRVPYEQYFGPGTRLTVT.

The rearrangement links TRBV30 to TRBJ2-7. Per germline, CDR1 GTSNPN and CDR2 SVGIG (reference sequence). The CDR3 is made up of 13 amino acids. The CDR3 sequence is CAWSSTEPYEQYF.

This clonotype is labeled medium-sized (0.01 to 0.1%) based on frequency. The rearrangement joins TRBV15 to TRBJ1-1. Germline values: CDR1 LNHNV, CDR2 YYDKDF (reference sequence). The CDR3 has 14 amino acids. CDR3 in amino acids: CATSRGGGNTEAFF.

This clonotype is deemed medium-sized by its frequency. The chain recombines TRBV6-5 with TRBJ2-7. Germline CDR1 MNHEY, CDR2 SVGAGI. This CDR3 region has 13 residues. CDR3 sequence: CASGVQPVNEQYF.

This clonotype shows up as medium-sized by frequency. The chain has TRBV20-1 and TRBJ2-7; the D call of TRBD1 rests on TCRdb alone, since no DNA is present to check it. CDR1 and CDR2 (germline): DFQATT, SNEGSKA (reference sequence). The CDR3 runs 15 residues. The CDR3 reads CSATNRGSDFYEQYF.

The genes are TRBV6-2 or TRBV6-3 and TRBJ2-5; the D call from TCRdb, TRBD2, cannot be confirmed without DNA. This CDR3 spans 14 amino acids. The germline V gene has CDR1 MNHEY and CDR2 SVGEGT. This CDR3 reads CASSQVGGPETQYF.

This clonotype is medium-sized by frequency. The V call is TRBV19, the J call TRBJ2-1; TCRdb picks TRBD2, but there is no DNA to check that call. The CDR3 is 17 amino acids. CDR1 and CDR2 from the germline V gene are LNHDA and SQIVND (reference sequence). CDR3 amino acids: CASSRRGGSVTYNEQFF.

This clonotype is medium-sized (0.01 to 0.1%) by frequency. This chain uses TRBV6-1 with TRBJ2-5. The germline V gene has CDR1 MNHNS and CDR2 SASEGT. The CDR3 extends over 13 amino acids. The CDR3 here is CASSRPLLGTQYF.

The V and J genes are TRBV27 and TRBJ2-1; checking the TCRdb D call of TRBD2 is not possible without DNA. This CDR3 spans 21 amino acids. Germline-derived CDR1 and CDR2 are MNHEY and SMNVEV (reference sequence). CDR3: CASSRSQGLTSVRVPYNEQFF.

This clonotype is identified as medium-sized (0.01 to 0.1%) from frequency. The V gene is TRBV27, the J gene TRBJ2-3; TCRdb calls TRBD2, which cannot be checked without DNA. The CDR3 runs 18 residues. Germline CDR1 reads MNHEY; CDR2 reads SMNVEV (reference sequence). The CDR3 reads CASSLSVWASGATDTQYF.

By frequency, this clonotype is medium-sized (0.01 to 0.1%). The CDR3 loop is CSVSGPGAYEQYF. The rearrangement joins TRBV29-1 to TRBJ2-7; TCRdb names TRBD1, which stays unverified in the absence of DNA. Germline CDR1 reads SQVTM; CDR2 reads ANQGSEA. This CDR3 has 13 amino acids.

The chain carries TRBV24-1 and TRBJ2-1; as DNA is missing, the TRBD1 call by TCRdb cannot be tested. The germline gives CDR1 KGHDR, CDR2 SFDVKD. The CDR3 sequence is 16 residues long. CDR3 residues: CATSGGGGSSYNEQFF.

Considering frequency, this clonotype is medium-sized. The V and J genes are TRBV11-3 and TRBJ2-5; TCRdb's assignment of TRBD1 cannot be checked, as there is no DNA. The CDR3 spans 15 residues. The germline CDR1 and CDR2 sequences are SGHNT and YENEEA. CDR3 amino acids: CASSLDSRGQETQYF.

V and J are TRBV4-3 and TRBJ1-2; TCRdb's D call, TRBD1, is unchecked because there is no DNA. Germline V gene sequence: CDR1 LGHNA, CDR2 YSLEER. The CDR3 contains 13 residues. The CDR3: CASSPDRTYGYTF.

The rearrangement links TRBV24-1 to TRBJ2-1. The germline V gene has CDR1 KGHDR and CDR2 SFDVKD. The CDR3 runs to 13 residues. The CDR3 protein is CATMADSYNEQFF.

This chain's CDR3 is CSVVSVFHTEAFF. The rearrangement joins TRBV29-1 to TRBJ1-1; lacking DNA, the TRBD1 call made by TCRdb goes unchecked. From germline, CDR1 is SQVTM and CDR2 ANQGSEA. CDR3 length: 13 residues.

This clonotype is classed as medium-sized by frequency. The CDR3: CASSLPNSGNTIYF. The V call is TRBV5-5, the J call TRBJ1-3. CDR3 length: 14 amino acids. In germline, CDR1 is SGHKS, CDR2 YYEKEE (reference sequence).

This clonotype registers medium-sized by frequency. This sequence joins TRBV30 and TRBJ2-1; absent DNA, TCRdb's TRBD2 call cannot be checked. CDR3 length: 17 amino acids. The germline CDR1 and CDR2 sequences are GTSNPN and SVGIG (reference sequence). The CDR3 sequence is CAWSGSGTHYYNDEQFF.

By frequency, this clonotype registers large (0.1 to 1%). The V gene is TRBV29-1, the J gene TRBJ2-3. CDR1 SQVTM and CDR2 ANQGSEA come from the germline V gene. This CDR3 spans 11 amino acids. CDR3 sequence: CSVRRTDTQYF.

J is TRBJ2-7 and V is TRBV6-1; TCRdb lists TRBD1, though no DNA is available to test this call. The CDR3 is made up of 13 amino acids. Germline V gene sequence: CDR1 MNHNS, CDR2 SASEGT. The CDR3 is CASSEAYRYEQYF.